This entry concerns a single T cell receptor (beta chain). Its antigen specificity is not known. No much larger clonotype is one base removed from it; base qualities were not supplied. This entry belongs to a study of shared clonotypes between healthy human individuals (dated by TCRdb to about 2020). About the study as a whole: The cohort comprised two women and a few men aged 18 to 49 years. For each donor, three plates each were used for CD4 naive and CD4 memory, two plates were used for CD8 naive, and one plate was used for CD8 memory. The study deeply sequenced blood TCR repertoires of 5 or 6 healthy adults to estimate repertoire size and the extent of clonotype sharing between individuals. To increase sequencing depth and limit assay-specific biases, TCR repertoire library preparation and sequencing were carried out by different laboratories using diverse techniques. Per donor, leukapheresis produced somewhere between about 0.94 and 9 billion PBMCs. Here is what the overall study found, with its caveats: Incomplete sequencing was indicated by rarefaction of sorted-subset datasets, despite the large sequencing depth. Pairwise subsampling led to the expectation that sequencing depth would affect the degree of clonotype sharing among donors. When a few donors were compared, the shared fraction of clonotypes was about 5% for naive CD4, 3.5% to 4% for naive CD8, more than 2% for memory CD4, and around 0.4% for memory CD8. Sampling was restricted to blood, and TCR repertoires in tissues likely differ from the TCR repertoires found in blood. The small number of donors limited the genetic and exposure-history diversity represented. Estimated clonotype richness was generally larger for naive than for memory subsets. Higher generation probabilities were observed for clonotypes shared by all four sorted-subset donors than for non-shared clonotypes.

Using the deep immunoSEQ assay, multiplex PCR amplified TCR CDR3 regions from genomic DNA. For each cell subset, the extracted genomic DNA was distributed evenly across all wells of several immunoSEQ 96-well plates, and each plate served as one replicate. For sorted subsets, each replicate PCR was loaded with about 0.2 ug genomic DNA, equivalent to some 31,000 T cell genomes. The purified libraries were quantified using a Qubit 3.0 fluorometer, sized with a Bioanalyzer 2100, and then quantified again using the KAPA Library Quantification kit. Every immunoSEQ 96-well plate was sequenced on a dedicated single-read 150-cycle Illumina NextSeq 550 flow cell. The authors' analysis ran thus. Because the immunoSEQ output included only junctional sequences and no quality scores, the filtering could not be the same as the filtering used for full-length reads. To assign V/J genes and CDR3, sequences were annotated against IMGT germline references using PyIR, a Python wrapper for IgBLAST v1.9. Reads were filtered out if the reads had weak V/J assignments (E-value above 1e-6), no CDR3, stop codons, out-of-frame junctions, or ambiguous translated residues. A V3J clonotype was defined by an identical inferred V gene, J gene, and CDR3 amino acid sequence. To compute the percentage overlap between repertoires, the number of shared unique clonotypes was divided by the size of the smaller repertoire. Three approaches were used to assess repertoire richness: RTK rarefaction, the Chao1 estimator, and Recon v2.1 estimates of unobserved clonotypes. OLGA was used to compute generation probabilities for all TCRbeta clonotypes that the gDNA method yielded from a handful of donors. Entries here come from immuneACCESS through TCRdb and include only in-frame sequences with V and J called. Some clones fail to appear in such tables; in the studies checked, an unresolved V gene covers under half of the shortfall, and the cause of the remainder is unknown. Clone size and V and J calls were adopted from that table, with D and trimming inferred from the DNA. The sample table lists some 1.5 million clones, approximately 98% of them with a count of one. The top ten hold around 0.47% of the sample.

As encoded in the germline V gene, CDR1 is WSHSY while CDR2 is SAAADI. Trimming costs V 7 bases and J 4 bases, and their ends lie 13 bases apart. The CDR3 goes from the cysteine to the phenylalanine over 13 residues. Only the CDR3 portion is preserved as DNA: 39 bases, with reading frame beginning at the first base. The donors were healthy, HIV-negative adults with no recently reported acute infections or vaccinations. Every donor was a Caucasian adult residing in Nashville, Tennessee, USA. CD4+ T cells were enriched by magnetic negative selection, after which naive cells were positively selected on CD45RA and the negative fraction was taken as the memory subset. Blood was obtained by leukapheresis, after which PBMCs were separated by Ficoll-Histopaque density gradient centrifugation and cryopreserved in liquid nitrogen vapor phase. Analytical flow cytometry was used to check the purity and quantity of every magnetically sorted T cell population. From each sorted fraction, genomic DNA was isolated and quantified by UV absorbance on a Nanodrop 2000c.

The sequence derives from a man aged 30 to 45 in good health. The V gene is TRBV10-2 and the J gene is TRBJ1-2, with TRBD1 perhaps the D gene, on 6 matching bases. The sequenced material came from naive CD4+ T cells sorted from blood. Reading the label with the study, this specimen's cell subset or site is: CD45RA+ positively selected. The sequenced DNA: TGCGCCAGCACGGGGGGCGGGGGCTATGGCTACACCTTC. Its protein product is CASTGGGGYGYTF.